This T cell receptor beta chain derives from a study of T-cell reconstitution after alpha-beta-depleted transplantation in children. V gave up 2 bases and J gave up 0 bases, with 12 bases separating them. CDR3 size: 15 residues. Germline V gene lookup returns CDR1 SGDLS and CDR2 YYNGEE. The library targeted TCRbeta and was prepared with unique molecular identifiers. TCRdb reprocessed the PCR reads via MiXCR and lists one record per CDR3 protein. The profile covers some 530,000 distinct CDR3 sequences, with 12% appearing a single time and around 5.6% taken by the ten largest. The chain recombines TRBV9 with TRBJ2-7; TRBD1 might be the D (5 bases). The specimen was PBMCs from the stem cell graft donor, collected from the stem cell graft. This receptor was taken from a human donor who donated a stem cell graft to a child with combined immunodeficiency. For the CDR3, the DNA is TGTGCCAGCAGCGTGGGGCTGGAGTCCTCCTACGAGCAGTACTTC. Translated: CASSVGLESSYEQYF.